This TCR beta chain originates from a study of T-cell reconstitution after alpha-beta-depleted transplantation in children. Preparing the TCRbeta library involved the use of unique molecular identifiers. In TCRdb, the PCR reads were re-called with MiXCR into one record per CDR3 protein. The sample lists around 700,000 distinct CDR3 sequences, about an eighth occurring once. Many counts were recorded for this clonotype. The antigen is undetermined. The germline V gene encodes CDR1 SQVTM and CDR2 ANQGSEA. Trimming left V 3 bases short and J 4 bases short, with 18 bases between. The CDR3 has 15 amino acids. Study-wide results and caveats: About two months after transplant, alpha-beta T cells reportedly came from several hundred expanded graft clones.

The input for sequencing was PBMCs, taken before TCRalphabeta/CD19-depleted stem cell transplant. The TCR comes from a girl aged 2 to 9 with congenital amegakaryocytic thrombocytopenia, due to receive a stem cell transplant. The chain recombines TRBV29-1 with TRBJ1-1; D is ambiguous. The CDR3: CSVDPTNLVATEAFF. CDR3 bases: TGCAGCGTTGATCCAACAAATCTAGTGGCCACTGAAGCTTTCTTT.